This T cell receptor beta chain stems from a study of T cell changes during pregnancy in multiple sclerosis. The assay was immunoSEQ multiplex PCR, and TCRdb's table has in-frame clones only and misses some. The sample carries 55,000 to 65,000 clones, roughly 92% recorded once. CDR1 and CDR2 from the germline V gene are SGHNT and YYREEE (reference sequence). The CDR3 has 13 residues. V dropped 4 bases and J dropped 4; count of bases not matched to a gene: 4. This clonotype was obtained from a female donor with multiple sclerosis, enrolled in a pregnancy study. The V and J genes are TRBV5-4 and TRBJ2-7; TRBD1 aligns across 8 bases. The source was peripheral blood, collected in the second trimester of pregnancy. This CDR3 is CASSPTGVYEQYF. CDR3 in DNA: TGTGCCAGCAGCCCGACAGGGGTGTACGAGCAGTACTTC.